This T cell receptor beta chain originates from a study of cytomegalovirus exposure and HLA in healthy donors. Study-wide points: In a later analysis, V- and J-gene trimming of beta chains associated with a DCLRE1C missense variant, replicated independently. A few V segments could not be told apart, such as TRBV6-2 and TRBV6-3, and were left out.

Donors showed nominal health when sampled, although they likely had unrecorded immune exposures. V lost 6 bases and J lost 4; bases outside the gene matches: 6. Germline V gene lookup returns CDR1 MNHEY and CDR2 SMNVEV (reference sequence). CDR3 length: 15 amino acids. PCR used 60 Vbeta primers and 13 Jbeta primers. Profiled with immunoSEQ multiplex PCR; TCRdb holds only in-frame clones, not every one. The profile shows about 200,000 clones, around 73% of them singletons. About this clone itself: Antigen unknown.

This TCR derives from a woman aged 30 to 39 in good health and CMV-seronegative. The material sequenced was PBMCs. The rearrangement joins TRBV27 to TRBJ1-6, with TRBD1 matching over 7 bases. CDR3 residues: CASRPDRRYNSPLHF. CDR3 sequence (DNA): TGTGCCAGCAGGCCGGACAGGAGATATAATTCACCCCTCCACTTT.